This T cell receptor (beta chain) appears in the sequencing data of a study of cytomegalovirus exposure and HLA in healthy donors (dated by TCRdb to 2016 to 2017). Study-wide context: In an earlier analysis of 550 to 750 of the donors, 276 Gb of sequence data and about 110 million unique TCR beta sequences from roughly 190 million T cells were reported. In the later analysis, no new phenotypic data were used to find candidate immune exposures; instead, reliance was placed on TCR beta sequences and their occurrence across donors. A later analysis re-analyzed previously published TCR beta repertoires from 660 or so donors and added high-resolution HLA genotyping to study TCR occurrence patterns. The study combined high-throughput TCR immunosequencing, statistical association of individual TCRs with disease status, and machine learning to predict cytomegalovirus infection status. The number of typed donors differed by locus: roughly 620-640 for A, B, C, DRB1 and DQB1; approximately 520 for DQA1; 606 for DPA1; and some 470 for DPB1. Along with the approximately 620-subject first cohort, a separate validation cohort of over 90 different subjects was used. To decide whether each TCR beta V gene segment behaved as functional or pseudogenic, an earlier analysis of some 600 of the donors relied on high-throughput TCR beta sequencing. Of the roughly 400 genotyped donors, 75% to 85% were placed in the genetic ancestry cluster associated with self-reported Caucasian donors. In a later genetic analysis, genome-wide SNP genotypes for about three fifths of the 666 donors were used, and that subset was treated as a discovery cohort. Among roughly 400 genotyped donors of the cohort, an average of 235,054 unique TCR beta nucleotide sequences were sequenced per donor, about a sixth of them non-productive. Donor age, sex, ethnicity and CMV serostatus were collected together with the repertoire data. The study aimed to test whether cataloging public T cell receptors could reveal signatures of past pathogen exposure. About 5 DR-DQ haplotypes were handled as single units for association and clustering, since linkage in the cohort was strong. All discovery cohort repertoires had been generated on a single sequencing platform. About 280 gigabases of sequencing data and around 90 million unique TCR sequences made up an early release that covered nearly 650 HLA-typed donors. Both class I and class II loci were covered by HLA typing, at four-digit resolution. Using immunosequencing, the study profiled T cell repertoires from approximately 700 subjects and related those repertoires to cytomegalovirus serostatus.

Concerning this clone: Which antigen it targets is not known. Base qualities are not provided; no much larger clone lies one nucleotide away.

The cohort was made up of 666 healthy bone marrow donors. At the time of sampling, all cohort members were nominally healthy, though unrecorded immune exposures were likely present. The donor tested CMV seronegative and was one of the 352 seronegative cohort members. Each donor provided a peripheral blood sample, and peripheral blood mononuclear cells were used for TCR beta sequencing. The Qiagen DNeasy Blood Extraction Kit was used to extract genomic DNA from the blood cell samples. The library relied on the immunoSEQ multiplex PCR assay. A mixture of 60 forward primers for TCR Vbeta segments and 13 reverse primers for TCR Jbeta segments was used in the multiplex PCR. Amplification of the CDR3 region of rearranged TCR beta genes was performed with a multiplex PCR assay on genomic DNA. On the Illumina HiSeq System, the amplified TCR beta libraries were sequenced as 87-base-pair reads. The authors' analysis ran thus. Across the 600 to 700 repertoires, a later analysis counted roughly 84 million unique TCR beta chains, roughly 11 million of which were shared by at least two donors. Raw reads were error-corrected and collapsed into unique sequences by a nearest-neighbor algorithm in which closely related sequences were merged to remove PCR and sequencing errors. To assign V, D and J gene segments, CDR3 sequences were aligned to IMGT reference sequences. For a sequence to be retained, at least a six-nucleotide match to both a V gene segment and a J gene segment was required. A rearrangement was called productive if the CDR3 had no stop codons and remained in frame with V and J, and every other rearrangement was called non-productive. Following IMGT convention, CDR3 was defined as the stretch from the second conserved V-encoded cysteine up to the conserved J-encoded phenylalanine. The earlier analysis of 500 to 750 of the donors excluded any sequence lacking an unambiguous match to a single V gene segment. In an earlier analysis of roughly 600 of the donors, a V segment was called functional when productive rearrangements were above 56.7%, and segregating when the standard deviation between donors exceeded 5%. A statistical classification framework was built for diagnosing cytomegalovirus status from the catalog of TCR beta chain sequences. In a later analysis, TCR nucleotide sequences were compared against IMGT/GENE-DB human TR gene sequences so that V and J genes could be assigned. The TCRdist pipeline was used in a later analysis to assign CDR3 sequences and most-parsimonious VDJ recombination scenarios. In a later analysis, each TCR beta chain was defined by its CDR3 amino acid sequence together with its V-gene family, and reads without a unique V-gene family were excluded. As a way to deal with suspected cross-contamination and a sequencing artifact, a later analysis dropped hundreds of nucleotide sequences that were highly shared and had low generation probability. For each public chain, a later analysis derived a clonal expansion index from normalized ranks of inferred template counts within each repertoire. In a later analysis, generation probabilities were computed with a VDJ recombination model fitted to out-of-frame rearrangements, and the resulting probabilities were checked against IGoR. Hypergeometric tests were used in a later analysis to score TCR-TCR, TCR-HLA and TCR-CMV co-occurrence, with a repertoire-size bias correction applied to the TCR pairs. To estimate false discovery rates, a later analysis permuted the HLA or CMV assignments 20 times. In a later analysis, co-occurring TCRs were grouped using DBSCAN, with TCRdist sequence similarity added in when clustering inside HLA-allele-positive subsets. For co-occurrence clustering, repertoires with fewer than 30,000 or more than 120,000 public chains were excluded, along with about five repertoires with anomalous nucleotide sharing. TCRdb provides this immuneACCESS table in a form limited to in-frame rearrangements. Some clones are lacking; in checked studies, under half of them reflect an unresolved V gene, and why the rest are absent is not known. V and J calls and clone size are copied from that table; D and trimming were computed from the DNA. This sample comprises under 200,000 clones, about 81% of them detected only once. The top ten hold about 2.1% of the sample.

The paper's findings and limits, for the study overall: It was suggested by the authors that the approach could potentially be generalized to other disease states and immunological phenotypes. The earlier analysis of around 600 of the donors excluded some 16 rarely observed V segments, including chromosome 9 orphons, because counts were too low. In a later analysis, TCR association rates were found to vary across HLA loci, with the most associated TCRs seen for DRB1 alleles and the fewest for HLA-C alleles. Because some donors lacked HLA typing at each locus, the association tests relied only on the typed subset. In the study, around 150 TCR beta chains were listed as associated with cytomegalovirus. This cohort had only TCR beta chains sequenced, and the lack of alpha or paired-chain data limited which features could be detected. Correlated functional status among segregating V segments might reflect linkage disequilibrium, but an unknown experimental factor could not be ruled out. A cluster of highly shared sequence variants was judged likely to be a technical artifact of the sequencing pipeline. Three of the identified cytomegalovirus-associated TCR beta chains were confirmed in vitro to be specific for cytomegalovirus antigens. CMV serostatus was the only immune exposure information available for the cohort. Cytomegalovirus status was reported to be diagnosed by the classifier with high specificity and sensitivity in both the original and validation cohorts. Assigning TCR associations to individual alleles was difficult when HLA alleles, especially DR and DQ, strongly co-occurred. Most TCR sequences were observed very rarely across donors, whereas some public TCRs were present in many individuals. A later genetic analysis associated a missense DCLRE1C variant with V-gene and J-gene trimming of TCR beta chains, and an independent cohort replicated the association. In a later analysis, about 17,000 TCR beta sequences were associated with specific HLA alleles at a false discovery rate of 0.05. Sequencing depth was assumed to be roughly uniform across donors in the presence/absence analyses, though that assumption may not hold. A later genetic analysis reported fewer N-insertions in productive TCRs among donors in an Asian-associated ancestry cluster than the approximately 670-donor mean. A further reported finding was that TCR beta sequences accurately predicted the HLA-A and HLA-B alleles for most subjects in the first cohort. In a later analysis, HLA-associated TCR beta chains showed more clonal expansion and lower generation probabilities than non-associated chains that were equally common. In a later analysis, most CMV-associated TCR beta chains were found to appear HLA-restricted, with HLA associations seemingly driven largely by CMV exposure. In an earlier analysis of some 500 of the donors, most TCR beta V segments were observed in productive rearrangements about 87% or about 30% of the time, broadly matching IMGT annotations. In a later analysis, several top co-occurrence clusters were reported to appear linked to parvovirus B19, influenza, CMV and Epstein-Barr virus.

The TCR was taken from a woman under 30 in good health and CMV-seronegative. The sample consisted of PBMCs.

The CDR3 corresponds to CATSRQEGEAFF. The DNA is TGTGCCACCAGCAGACAGGAGGGTGAAGCTTTCTTT. Here the chain combines TRBV15 and TRBJ1-1; the D gene remains uncertain. Per the germline V gene (reference sequence), LNHNV is the CDR1 and YYDKDF is the CDR2. Measured from the cysteine to the phenylalanine, the CDR3 is 12 residues long. Only CDR3 DNA is held: 36 bases, read in frame from base 1. V is shortened by 2 bases, J by 7 bases, and the region joining them spans 8 bases.